A single sample gave rise to the 15 T cell receptor beta chains below, sequenced in a study of T cell responses to AZD1222 COVID-19 vaccine. Clones were sequenced by immunoSEQ multiplex PCR, and TCRdb holds only the in-frame ones, with some missing. The data show some 120,000 clones, about 90% seen once. Sequenced material: peripheral blood, taken on day 0 of AZD1222 vaccination. The source of these receptors is an adult in good health.

This clone has a handful of counts. The rearrangement uses TRBV5-5 and TRBJ1-3, with 11 nucleotides matching TRBD1. Trimming at V came to 4 bases and at J to 1 base, leaving 4 bases not matched to a gene. Germline CDR1 reads SGHKS; CDR2 reads YYEKEE (reference sequence). The CDR3 is made up of 16 amino acids. DNA of the CDR3: TGTGCCAGCAGCGAAGGGACAGGGGGTTCTGGAAACACCATATATTTT. It is translated as CASSEGTGGSGNTIYF.

The chain couples TRBV27 to TRBJ1-3; no clear D. The germline V and J ends were trimmed by 8 bases and 0 bases, with 5 bases remaining between them. The CDR3 contains 12 residues. Germline V gene data show CDR1 as MNHEY and CDR2 as SMNVEV (reference sequence). CDR3 residues: CASGSSGNTIYF. The CDR3 DNA reads as TGTGCCAGCGGTAGCTCTGGAAACACCATATATTTT.

The chain has TRBV13 and TRBJ2-3, with 9 bases lining up with TRBD2. The length of the CDR3 is 16 residues. The ends lost 1 base at V and 6 bases at J; junction bases unmatched: 8. The V gene's germline CDR1 is PRHDT and CDR2 FYEKMQ (reference sequence). The CDR3 DNA sequence: TGTGCCAGCAGCTTAGCCGGGACTAGCTGGGCCGATACGCAGTATTTT. Translation gives CASSLAGTSWADTQYF.

V usage is TRBV18 and J usage is TRBJ2-2; D perhaps matches TRBD2 (6 bases). The CDR3 has 15 residues. The germline V and J ends were trimmed by 3 bases and 4 bases, with 12 bases remaining between them. The germline gives CDR1 KGHSH, CDR2 LQKENI. The CDR3: CASSPRPGSTGELFF. In DNA form, the CDR3 reads TGTGCCAGCTCACCTCGTCCCGGGAGCACCGGGGAGCTGTTTTTT.

The rearrangement links TRBV30 to TRBJ2-7; D gene unclear. This CDR3 is 15 amino acids long. The germline CDR1 and CDR2 sequences are GTSNPN and SVGIG (reference sequence). The germline V and J ends were trimmed by 3 bases and 0 bases, with 15 bases remaining between them. CDR3 sequence: CAWRVGILSSYEQYF. DNA of the CDR3: TGTGCCTGGAGGGTAGGAATTTTAAGCTCCTACGAGCAGTACTTC.

This chain connects TRBV5-1 to TRBJ2-3; D not resolved. V lost 4 bases, J lost 0 bases, and 9 bases lay in between. Germline CDR1 SGHRS, CDR2 YFSETQ. This CDR3 region has 14 residues. Written as DNA, the CDR3 is TGCGCCAGCAGCGGGCGGCTTAGCACAGATACGCAGTATTTT. It specifies CASSGRLSTDTQYF. The whole variable domain, remainder taken from reference TRBV5-1 and TRBJ2-3, is KAGVTQTPRYLIKTRGQQVTLSCSPISGHRSVSWYQQTPGQGLQFLFEYFSETQRNKGNFPGRFSGRQFSNSRSEMNVSTLELGDSALYLCASSGRLSTDTQYFGPGTRLTVL.

The chain links TRBV7-9 to TRBJ2-7; 11 bases agree with TRBD2. Germline V gene lookup returns CDR1 SEHNR and CDR2 FQNEAQ (reference sequence). CDR3 length equals 16 residues. After removal of 5 bases from V and 7 bases from J, the junction contained 13 bases not matched to a gene. For the CDR3, the DNA is TGTGCCAGCAGCCAATCGTCGGGACTAGCGGTGCGGGAGCAGTACTTC. It specifies CASSQSSGLAVREQYF. Variable domain in full (rest from reference TRBV7-9 and TRBJ2-7): DTGVSQNPRHKITKRGQNVTFRCDPISEHNRLYWYRQTLGQGPEFLTYFQNEAQLEKSRLLSDRFSAERPKGSFSTLEIQRTEQGDSAMYLCASSQSSGLAVREQYFGPGTRLTVT.

This chain links TRBV7-8 with TRBJ2-1, with TRBD1 identical over 9 bases. Trimming cost V 7 bases and J 0 bases; bases outside gene matches: 7. Germline lookup yields CDR1 SGHVS and CDR2 FQNEAQ. This CDR3 has 16 residues. The CDR3 DNA is TGTGCCAGCAACATAATGGGACAGGGCTCCTACAATGAGCAGTTCTTC. Protein: CASNIMGQGSYNEQFF.

The rearrangement joins TRBV12-3 or TRBV12-4 to TRBJ2-7; no clear D. The CDR3 is 12 amino acids. V lost 6 bases, J lost 9 bases, and 15 bases lay in between. CDR3 nucleotides: TGTGCCAGCAGCCCCCTGAGTGGGTTGCAGTACTTC. Protein sequence: CASSPLSGLQYF.

The chain carries TRBV5-6 and TRBJ2-3; the match to TRBD2 covers 7 bases. The CDR3 is 17 residues long. Germline V gives CDR1 SGHDT, CDR2 YYEEEE. Germline trimming cut 4 bases from V and 2 bases from J; bases unmatched to any gene: 13. This CDR3 is CASSQTSFPSPTDTQYF. The DNA of the CDR3 is TGTGCCAGCAGCCAGACTAGCTTCCCTTCTCCCACAGATACGCAGTATTTT.

This chain connects TRBV7-9 to TRBJ1-1; perhaps TRBD1 as D (6 bases). CDR1 SEHNR and CDR2 FQNEAQ come from the germline V gene (reference sequence). The CDR3 spans 16 residues. Trimming pared 0 bases from V and 3 bases from J, leaving 14 bases between. CDR3 bases: TGTGCCAGCAGCTTAGCGCCCGCAGGGGCACACACTGAAGCTTTCTTT. Its translation is CASSLAPAGAHTEAFF.

The chain is built from TRBV27 and TRBJ2-7; no reliable D call. The CDR3 consists of 15 residues. V was shortened by 0 bases and J by 2 bases, with 11 bases between the two germline ends. Germline V gene data show CDR1 as MNHEY and CDR2 as SMNVEV (reference sequence). In DNA, the CDR3 is TGTGCCAGCAGTTTATCCCGGGTGGCCACCTACGAGCAGTACTTC. It translates to CASSLSRVATYEQYF.

The chain employs TRBV6-5 and TRBJ1-1; D gene unclear. V shed 0 bases and J shed 6 bases, with 8 bases lying between them. The germline gives CDR1 MNHEY, CDR2 SVGAGI. This CDR3 spans 13 amino acids. Written as DNA, the CDR3 is TGTGCCAGCAGTTACTCGGTGAAGGCTGAAGCTTTCTTT. This gives the protein CASSYSVKAEAFF.

The rearrangement links TRBV2 to TRBJ2-7; D may be TRBD1 (5 bases). Germline V gene sequence: CDR1 SNHLY, CDR2 FYNNEI. Trimming pared 5 bases from V and 2 bases from J, leaving 13 bases between. This CDR3 region has 14 residues. The CDR3 here is CASSQTEKTYEQYF. The CDR3 DNA reads as TGTGCCAGCAGTCAGACAGAGAAAACCTACGAGCAGTACTTC.

The rearrangement joins TRBV5-5 to TRBJ2-7, with D possibly matching TRBD2 (5 bases). Germline V gene lookup returns CDR1 SGHKS and CDR2 YYEKEE (reference sequence). Trimming took off 1 base at V and 2 bases at J, with 13 bases between the two ends. The CDR3 is 15 residues long. CDR3 residues: CASSLFAGAAYEQYF. CDR3 DNA: TGTGCCAGCAGCTTGTTTGCGGGTGCTGCCTACGAGCAGTACTTC.